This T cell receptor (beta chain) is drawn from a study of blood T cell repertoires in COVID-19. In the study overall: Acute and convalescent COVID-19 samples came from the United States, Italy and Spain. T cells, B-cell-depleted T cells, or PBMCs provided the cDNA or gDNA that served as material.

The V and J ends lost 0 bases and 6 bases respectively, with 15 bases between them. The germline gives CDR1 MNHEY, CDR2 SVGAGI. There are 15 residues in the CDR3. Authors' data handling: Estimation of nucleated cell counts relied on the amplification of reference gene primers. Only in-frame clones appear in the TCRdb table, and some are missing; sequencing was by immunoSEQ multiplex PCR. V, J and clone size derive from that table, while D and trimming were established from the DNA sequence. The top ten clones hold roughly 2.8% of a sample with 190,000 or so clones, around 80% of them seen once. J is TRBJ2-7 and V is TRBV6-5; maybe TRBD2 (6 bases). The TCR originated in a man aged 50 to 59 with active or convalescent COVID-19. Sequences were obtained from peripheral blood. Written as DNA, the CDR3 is TGTGCCAGCAGTTACTCGGCCTCCGTGGGGGGCGAGCAGTACTTC. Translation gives CASSYSASVGGEQYF.